Each of the 16 T cell receptor beta chains below was sequenced from the same sample in a study of T-cell reconstitution after alpha-beta-depleted transplantation in children. The authors prepared the TCRbeta library with unique molecular identifiers. TCRdb called the PCR reads again in MiXCR, with one record for every CDR3 protein. The repertoire holds 190,000 or so distinct CDR3 sequences, more than 6.5% seen once, with around 3.1% in the top ten. Sequencing was performed on PBMCs from the stem cell graft donor, taken from the stem cell graft. These TCRs come from a human donor who donated a stem cell graft to a child with Wiskott-Aldrich syndrome.

About this clonotype: Given a much more abundant clone one base away, this may be a read error. The chain uses TRBV12-3 or TRBV12-4 and TRBJ2-7; no definite D call. The CDR3 sequence is 13 residues long. Between the trimmed V and J ends, which lost 4 bases and 3 bases, there was a span of 10 bases. Written as DNA, the CDR3 is TGTGCCAGCAGTTGTTCCCAGATCTACGAGCAGTACTTC. Its translation: CASSCSQIYEQYF.

This clonotype showed up many times. The J gene is TRBJ2-7, the V gene TRBV7-6; 7 positions match TRBD2. Trimming took 2 bases from V and 6 from J; bases not matched to a gene: 7. This CDR3 is 14 amino acids long. Germline-derived CDR1 and CDR2 are SGHVS and FNYEAQ. The DNA of the CDR3 is TGTGCCAGCAGCTTAAAAGGGAGGGCAATCGAGCAGTACTTC. The encoded protein is CASSLKGRAIEQYF.

This clonotype was picked up many times. V usage is TRBV7-9 and J usage is TRBJ1-1, with TRBD1 matching over 7 bases. With 11 bases clipped from V and 6 bases from J, the junction kept 6 bases outside the gene matches. Germline CDR1 SEHNR, CDR2 FQNEAQ (reference sequence). There are 11 residues in the CDR3. CDR3 sequence reads: CAPYRGAEAFF. The DNA for the CDR3 is TGTGCCCCATACAGGGGCGCTGAAGCTTTCTTT.

The sample holds many counts of this clonotype. The chain recombines TRBV20-1 with TRBJ2-7, with a possible D match to TRBD1 (7 bases). The germline V gene has CDR1 DFQATT and CDR2 SNEGSKA (reference sequence). Between the trimmed V and J ends, which lost 6 bases and 2 bases, there was a span of 14 bases. CDR3 length: 13 amino acids. The CDR3 DNA reads as TGCAGTGCCCCGGACAGGACTACCTACGAGCAGTACTTC. Its protein product is CSAPDRTTYEQYF.

A few counts support this clonotype. The CDR3, as DNA: TGTGCCAGCAGTCGGGACGCAGGCTTCAATCAGCCCCAGCATTTT. Encoded protein: CASSRDAGFNQPQHF. The V and J genes are TRBV2 and TRBJ1-5, with TRBD1 as a possible D gene (5 bases). The CDR3 loop spans 15 amino acids. Germline V gives CDR1 SNHLY, CDR2 FYNNEI. The V and J ends lost 5 bases and 3 bases respectively, with 14 bases between them.

The V call is TRBV18, the J call TRBJ1-5; maybe TRBD1 (5 bases). Trimming removed 2 bases from V and 2 bases from J, with 13 bases in between. CDR3 length: 16 amino acids. Per germline, CDR1 KGHSH and CDR2 LQKENI. The CDR3 spells CASSPIGGAGNQPQHF. The CDR3 nucleotides are TGTGCCAGCTCACCAATTGGAGGGGCCGGCAATCAGCCCCAGCATTTT.

The table lists this clonotype with many counts. V usage is TRBV29-1 and J usage is TRBJ1-1, with D perhaps matching TRBD1 (6 bases). The germline CDR1 and CDR2 sequences are SQVTM and ANQGSEA. Trimming cost V 7 bases and J 1 base, with 16 bases left between them. The CDR3 consists of 14 residues. This chain's CDR3 is CSASGGHPNTEAFF. CDR3 in DNA: TGCAGCGCTTCGGGGGGCCACCCGAACACTGAAGCTTTCTTT.

This clonotype was seen at least ten times. The chain has TRBV6-1 and TRBJ1-3, with 10 bases lining up with TRBD1. V lost 6 bases to trimming and J lost 2 bases; unmatched junction nucleotides: 7. The CDR3 spans 16 residues. The germline gives CDR1 MNHNS, CDR2 SASEGT. CDR3 coding DNA: TGTGCCAGCAGCCTCCTCGGACAGGGGGCTGGAAACACCATATATTTT. It translates to CASSLLGQGAGNTIYF.

This chain links TRBV5-1 with TRBJ1-5; 8 bases line up with TRBD1. V was pared by 0 bases and J by 6 bases, with 11 bases of the junction left unmatched. CDR1 is SGHRS and CDR2 is YFSETQ in the germline V gene. The length of the CDR3 is 17 residues. This CDR3 reads CASSLGDGQGRSQPQHF. CDR3 coding DNA: TGCGCCAGCAGCTTGGGGGATGGACAGGGTCGAAGTCAGCCCCAGCATTTT.

Ten or more counts support this clonotype. This CDR3 is CASSARRAGTGELFF. The CDR3 coding sequence is TGTGCCAGCAGCGCGAGGAGGGCGGGAACCGGGGAGCTGTTTTTT. This rearrangement joins TRBV7-9 to TRBJ2-2; D might be TRBD2 (6 bases). The CDR3 is made up of 15 amino acids. V lost 5 bases and J 5 bases, leaving 15 bases between the germline ends. Germline-derived CDR1 and CDR2 are SEHNR and FQNEAQ (reference sequence).

V is TRBV7-2 and J is TRBJ2-1, with TRBD2 matching over 13 bases. Unmatched junction bases numbered 4, after V lost 5 bases and J lost 6 bases. CDR1 is SGHTA and CDR2 is FQGNSA in the germline V gene. This CDR3 spans 15 amino acids. This chain's CDR3 is CASSILAGGPNEQFF. The DNA for the CDR3 is TGTGCCAGCAGCATACTAGCGGGGGGGCCCAATGAGCAGTTCTTC.

This clonotype occurred many times. The V gene is TRBV2, the J gene TRBJ2-1; D is uncertain. The CDR3 consists of 11 residues. Per the germline V gene, CDR1 is SNHLY and CDR2 is FYNNEI. Trimming removed 2 bases at V and 15 bases at J, with 11 bases between. Here the CDR3 DNA reads TGTGCCAGCAGTGAAACGCGGAGTTGGTTCTTC. This codes for CASSETRSWFF.

This clonotype was seen a few times. The CDR3, as DNA: TGTGCCAGCAGCCATTGGCTGGGCCACCCCTCTGGGGCCAACGTCCTGACTTTC. Amino acids: CASSHWLGHPSGANVLTF. The chain joins TRBV11-2 to TRBJ2-6; D is undetermined. Germline V lookup: CDR1 SGHAT, CDR2 FQNNGV. This CDR3 is built from 18 residues. Trimming pared 5 bases from V and 0 bases from J, leaving 17 bases between.

The V gene is TRBV14, the J gene TRBJ2-3; the match to TRBD2 covers 10 bases. The ends lost 1 base at V and 0 bases at J; junction bases unmatched: 10. This CDR3 region has 19 residues. In germline, CDR1 is SGHDN, CDR2 FVKESK. The CDR3 DNA follows: TGTGCCAGCAGCCAAGCGGGACTAGCGCATCAAGGGAGCACAGATACGCAGTATTTT. Protein sequence: CASSQAGLAHQGSTDTQYF. Looking up the rest from reference TRBV14 and TRBJ2-3 gives the full variable domain: EAGVTQFPSHSVIEKGQTVTLRCDPISGHDNLYWYRRVMGKEIKFLLHFVKESKQDESGMPNNRFLAERTGGTYSTLKVQPAELEDSGVYFCASSQAGLAHQGSTDTQYFGPGTRLTVL.

There are many counts of this clonotype. The chain uses TRBV5-1 and TRBJ2-5; 11 bases map to TRBD2. This CDR3 has 15 amino acids. J was trimmed by 7 bases and V by 4 bases; bases with no gene match: 9. Germline-derived CDR1 and CDR2 are SGHRS and YFSETQ. The CDR3 region is CASSPPGLAAGTQYF. DNA of the CDR3: TGCGCCAGCAGCCCCCCGGGACTAGCGGCGGGGACCCAGTACTTC.

Ten or more counts support this clonotype. V usage is TRBV4-2 and J usage is TRBJ2-7; D could derive from TRBD1 or TRBD2 (6 bases each). The CDR3 runs to 15 residues. Per germline, CDR1 LGHNA and CDR2 YNFKEQ. The V gene lost 3 bases and the J gene lost 3 bases, with 15 bases spanning the gap. The CDR3 DNA reads as TGTGCCAGCAGCCAGGAGGGACACTCTGACTACGAGCAGTACTTC. Protein: CASSQEGHSDYEQYF.